This T cell receptor beta chain was observed in a study of CD8+ T cells in alopecia areata. Overall study results and limits: Greater clonality was observed in lesional scalp samples, especially alopecia totalis/universalis, versus normal scalp. Besides other cells, scalp samples also yield sequences of resident alphabeta T cells from normal skin. The study found TCR sharing across patients less clear than in mice, possibly for HLA reasons.

RNA extraction and reverse transcription yielded cDNA as sequencing template. Method: immunoSEQ multiplex PCR; TCRdb's copy keeps in-frame clones and lacks some. The table records 130,000 to 150,000 clones, more than 55% of them present only once. Of note for this clone: No antigen is known for it.

This CDR3 has 14 residues. CDR1 and CDR2 (germline): SGHVS, FQNEAQ. The germline V and J ends were trimmed by 3 bases and 2 bases, with 9 bases remaining between them. From PBMCs, CD4+ and CD8+ T cells were sorted. The sequence was collected from a human donor in good health. The V gene is TRBV7-8, the J gene TRBJ2-3, with D tentatively TRBD2 (6 bases). Sequenced sample: CD8+ T cells sorted from blood. The CDR3 reads CASSLWRDTDTQYF. The CDR3 nucleotides are TGTGCCAGCAGCTTGTGGCGGGACACAGATACGCAGTATTTT.